Reported below is one T cell receptor beta chain. This sample is drawn from a study of CD8 T cells in Susac syndrome. Reverse transcription of about 0.45 to 1 ug RNA was carried out with random hexamers. TCRdb processed the immunoSEQ multiplex PCR reads anew with MiXCR; each CDR3 protein has one entry. The sample yields roughly 150,000 distinct CDR3 sequences, less than 97% seen once. This CDR3 has 15 amino acids. Deletions cut 4 bases from V and 1 base from J, with 12 bases between. Germline-derived CDR1 and CDR2 are PRHDT and FYEKMQ (reference sequence). The TCR was taken from a human donor with multiple sclerosis. The chain recombines TRBV13 with TRBJ2-3; either TRBD1 or TRBD2 may fit D (5 bases each). The sequenced sample consisted of CD8+ T cells from PBMCs. The CDR3 loop is CASSSDRGGTDTQYF. Here the CDR3 DNA reads TGTGCCAGCAGCTCCGACCGGGGCGGCACAGATACGCAGTATTTT.